One and the same sample provided the 13 T cell receptor beta chains below, sequenced in a study of cytomegalovirus exposure and HLA in healthy donors. Primers for the PCR totalled 60 Vbeta and 13 Jbeta. Assay used: immunoSEQ multiplex PCR; TCRdb lists only in-frame clones, some missing. The repertoire holds 150,000 or so clones, with approximately 84% as singletons. The sequencing sample was made of PBMCs. Receptor source: a young man in good health and CMV-seropositive.

This chain uses TRBV7-9 with TRBJ1-4; D not resolved. Germline V gene lookup returns CDR1 SEHNR and CDR2 FQNEAQ (reference sequence). The CDR3 totals 14 residues. The V end was cut by 1 base, the J end by 5 bases, with 8 bases between. CDR3 bases: TGTGCCAGCAGCTTAGTGGGCCGGAATGAAAAACTGTTTTTT. As protein: CASSLVGRNEKLFF.

The rearrangement links TRBV5-6 to TRBJ2-7, with 9 bases identical to TRBD1. The germline gives CDR1 SGHDT, CDR2 YYEEEE. V lost 3 bases to trimming and J lost 4 bases; unmatched junction nucleotides: 11. This CDR3 comprises 16 residues. This chain's CDR3 is CASSSYLTGGAYEQYF. Here the CDR3 DNA reads TGTGCCAGCAGCTCGTACTTGACAGGGGGGGCTTACGAGCAGTACTTC.

The chain uses TRBV28 and TRBJ1-1; D is unresolved. The CDR3 runs to 13 residues. The germline CDR1 and CDR2 sequences are MDHEN and SYDVKM. V lost 6 bases and J 3 bases, leaving 11 bases between the germline ends. CDR3 region: CASRPHRDTEAFF. CDR3 bases: TGTGCCAGCAGACCCCACAGAGACACTGAAGCTTTCTTT.

The gene calls are TRBV11-3 and TRBJ1-1; possibly TRBD1 for D (6 bases). CDR1 and CDR2 (germline): SGHNT, YENEEA. Trimming stripped 3 bases from V and 4 bases from J, with 15 bases between. The CDR3 length is 15 residues. CDR3: CASSLEGGSLTEAFF. The CDR3 nucleotides are TGTGCCAGCAGCTTGGAGGGGGGGTCGCTCACTGAAGCTTTCTTT.

The genes are TRBV6-1 and TRBJ2-1; 8 positions match TRBD2. Germline V lookup: CDR1 MNHNS, CDR2 SASEGT. This CDR3 comprises 14 residues. Germline trimming cut 2 bases from V and 10 bases from J; bases unmatched to any gene: 7. CDR3 protein: CASSELGTRGEQFF. The CDR3, as DNA: TGTGCCAGCAGTGAACTGGGGACTAGGGGCGAGCAGTTCTTC.

This chain uses TRBV11-2 with TRBJ2-2, with 7 bases that match TRBD2. Germline lookup yields CDR1 SGHAT and CDR2 FQNNGV. This CDR3 is built from 16 residues. The V gene end was trimmed by 4 bases and the J gene end by 3 bases; junction bases not matched to a gene: 8. CDR3 nucleotides: TGTGCCAGCAGCTCGGGAGGCTCCCTGGACACCGGGGAGCTGTTTTTT. This encodes CASSSGGSLDTGELFF.

DNA of the CDR3: TGTGCCAGCAGCCAGGGGGCAGTCACAGATACGCAGTATTTT. This sequence encodes CASSQGAVTDTQYF. The gene calls are TRBV7-8 and TRBJ2-3, with TRBD1 matching over 8 bases. CDR3 length: 14 residues. Germline V CDR1 and CDR2: SGHVS, FQNEAQ. The trim removed 5 bases at V and 2 bases at J, leaving 3 bases unmatched.

The V and J genes are TRBV25-1 and TRBJ2-5; 10 nucleotides align to TRBD1. The germline V gene encodes CDR1 MGHDK and CDR2 SYGVNS. CDR3 length: 16 residues. V dropped 4 bases and J dropped 1; count of bases not matched to a gene: 6. The CDR3 is CASSVGGTGAQETQYF. CDR3 DNA sequence: TGTGCCAGCAGTGTAGGGGGGACAGGGGCCCAAGAGACCCAGTACTTC.

V gene TRBV28 combines with J gene TRBJ1-1; perhaps TRBD1 as D (5 bases). The CDR3 has 13 residues. Germline V CDR1 and CDR2: MDHEN, SYDVKM. The V gene lost 6 bases and the J gene lost 0 bases, with 8 bases spanning the gap. The CDR3 sequence: CASRQQVNTEAFF. The CDR3 DNA sequence: TGTGCCAGCAGACAACAGGTGAACACTGAAGCTTTCTTT.

This clone was seen a single time. The chain has TRBV7-8 and TRBJ2-2, with TRBD1 matching over 7 bases. Looked up from germline, CDR1 is SGHVS and CDR2 is FQNEAQ. The CDR3 has 16 residues. The junction had 6 bases not matched to a gene; V was cut back by 5 bases and J by 0 bases. DNA of the CDR3: TGTGCCAGCAGCCCGAGGACAGGCGCGAACACCGGGGAGCTGTTTTTT. Its protein product is CASSPRTGANTGELFF.

Here the CDR3 DNA reads TGTGCCAGTAGTGGGGGGGAAAATCAGCCCCAGCATTTT. It yields the protein CASSGGENQPQHF. The chain is built from TRBV19 and TRBJ1-5; tentatively, D is TRBD1 (5 bases). The germline V gene has CDR1 LNHDA and CDR2 SQIVND (reference sequence). The CDR3 spans 13 residues. V was cut by 5 bases and J by 4 bases, with 9 bases left in between.

The table lists this clone with a count of one. The chain carries TRBV5-1 and TRBJ2-3; possible D gene TRBD2, 5 bases. The CDR3 runs to 14 residues. Germline V lookup: CDR1 SGHRS, CDR2 YFSETQ. V lost 0 bases to trimming and J lost 5 bases, with 10 bases between them. CDR3 protein: CASSLGGPEDTQYF. CDR3 DNA: TGCGCCAGCAGCTTGGGAGGGCCTGAAGATACGCAGTATTTT.

This clone showed up just a few times. The CDR3 DNA follows: TGTGCCAGCAGTGGAGTAAATCGTGTGGTCCACGAGCAGTACTTC. Translation: CASSGVNRVVHEQYF. This sequence joins TRBV2 and TRBJ2-5; D is unresolved. The assigned J gene may be wrong: the sequence end matches TRBJ2-7 better. CDR3 length: 15 amino acids. Germline CDR1 is SNHLY and CDR2 is FYNNEI.